The source of this TCR beta chain is a study of T cell changes during pregnancy in multiple sclerosis. With 4 bases clipped from V and 4 bases from J, the junction kept 4 bases outside the gene matches. The CDR3 loop spans 14 amino acids. Germline V gene lookup returns CDR1 SGHTA and CDR2 FQGTGA. This clone turned up a few times. TCRdb's table, derived via immunoSEQ multiplex PCR, lists solely in-frame clones and lacks some. This sample yields roughly 110,000 clones, of which around 90% are seen a single time; about 1.5% belongs to the top ten. The sample was peripheral blood, taken before pregnancy. The sequence came from a female donor with multiple sclerosis, enrolled in a pregnancy study. The gene calls are TRBV7-3 and TRBJ2-3, with 8 positions matching TRBD2. The CDR3 DNA reads TGTGCCAGCAGCTCGGGACTAGGGGCAGATACGCAGTATTTT. Its translation is CASSSGLGADTQYF.